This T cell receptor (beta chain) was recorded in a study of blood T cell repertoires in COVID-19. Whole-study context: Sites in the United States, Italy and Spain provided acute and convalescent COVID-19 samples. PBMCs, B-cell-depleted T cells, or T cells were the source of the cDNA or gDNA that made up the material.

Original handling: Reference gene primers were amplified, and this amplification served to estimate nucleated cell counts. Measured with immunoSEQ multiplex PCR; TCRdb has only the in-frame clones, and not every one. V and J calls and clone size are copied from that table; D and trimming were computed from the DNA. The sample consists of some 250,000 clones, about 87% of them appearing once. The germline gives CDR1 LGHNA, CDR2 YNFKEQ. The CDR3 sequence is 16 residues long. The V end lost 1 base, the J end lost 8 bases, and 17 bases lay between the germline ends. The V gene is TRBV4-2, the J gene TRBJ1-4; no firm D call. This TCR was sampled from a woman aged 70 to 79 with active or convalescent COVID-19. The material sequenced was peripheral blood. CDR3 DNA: TGTGCCAGCAGCCAAGCAGTCGGACTCCTGAGGGAAAAACTGTTTTTT. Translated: CASSQAVGLLREKLFF.